These T cell receptor beta chains were read from a single sample in a study of molecular identifiers for immune sequencing clone quantification. TCRdb used MiXCR to reprocess the PCR reads, holding one entry per CDR3 protein. The sample shows over 35,000 distinct CDR3 sequences, approximately 24% of them seen only once. Material: naive CD8+ T cells from blood, with Jurkat cell RNA spiked in. Receptor source: a human donor in good health. Some libraries in this study had Jurkat cell RNA spiked in. Each CDR3 is given with its conserved first and last residue. A D gene is named only where the DNA matches it firmly. Clone size is not always given. Where it is, it says once, few, many or a class for expanded clones.

D gene: -; J gene: TRBJ2-1; clone size: -; V gene: TRBV29-1; CDR3 DNA: TGCAGCGTTGAGCATTGGGACGGGAATGAGCAGTTCTTC; CDR3 protein: CSVEHWDGNEQFF
D gene: -; J gene: TRBJ2-5; clone size: once; V gene: TRBV4-1; CDR3 DNA: TGCGCCAGCAGCCAAGGCCTTGAACGAGGTGAGACCCAGTACTTC; CDR3 protein: CASSQGLERGETQYF
D gene: TRBD2; J gene: TRBJ2-3; clone size: many; V gene: TRBV20-1; CDR3 DNA: TGCAGTGCTAGCTCCCCGTCAACGGGGGGGCCTGTCTGGGATACGCAGTATTTT; CDR3 protein: CSASSPSTGGPVWDTQYF
D gene: -; J gene: TRBJ1-2; clone size: -; V gene: TRBV14; CDR3 DNA: TGTGCCAGCAGCCAAGTTCACGGTTCTAACTATGGCTACACCTTC; CDR3 protein: CASSQVHGSNYGYTF
D gene: TRBD2; J gene: TRBJ2-1; clone size: -; V gene: TRBV25-1; CDR3 DNA: TGTGCCCGCAGTGAATGGGGGGGCGGGGGGGGTAATGAGCAGTTCTTC; CDR3 protein: CARSEWGGGGGNEQFF
D gene: -; J gene: TRBJ2-1; clone size: -; V gene: TRBV5-1; CDR3 DNA: TGCGCCAGCAGCGCGACGGGTCTGGGCTACAATGAGCGGTTCTTC; CDR3 protein: CASSATGLGYNERFF
D gene: -; J gene: TRBJ2-1; clone size: -; V gene: TRBV19; CDR3 DNA: TGTGCCAGTAGTATAGGACAAGCGAACAATGAGCAGATCTTC; CDR3 protein: CASSIGQANNEQIF
D gene: -; J gene: TRBJ2-7; clone size: many; V gene: TRBV12-3/TRBV12-4; CDR3 DNA: TGTGCCACAGGACCCGGCGCCTACGAGCAGTACTTC; CDR3 protein: CATGPGAYEQYF
D gene: TRBD2; J gene: TRBJ2-3; clone size: many; V gene: TRBV3-1; CDR3 DNA: TGTGCCAGCAGCCAAGCGGGGGGGGCCGGGAGCACAGATACGCAGTATTTT; CDR3 protein: CASSQAGGAGSTDTQYF
D gene: -; J gene: TRBJ2-5; clone size: few; V gene: TRBV7-7; CDR3 DNA: TGTGCCAGCAGCCCCAGGCGGGCAGGCCAAGAGACCCAGTACTTC; CDR3 protein: CASSPRRAGQETQYF
D gene: -; J gene: TRBJ2-4; clone size: many; V gene: TRBV9; CDR3 DNA: TGTGCCAGCAGCGTAGAAGGAGTAGCCAAAAACATTCAGTACTTC; CDR3 protein: CASSVEGVAKNIQYF
D gene: -; J gene: TRBJ2-5; clone size: -; V gene: TRBV7-9; CDR3 DNA: TGTGCCAGCAGCTTAAGTCCTCCCGGGGAAGCGCCCCAGTACTTC; CDR3 protein: CASSLSPPGEAPQYF
D gene: TRBD1; J gene: TRBJ1-1; clone size: many; V gene: TRBV11-2; CDR3 DNA: TGTGCCAGCAGCTTAGACGACAGGGGGTGGCAGACTGAAGCTTTCTTT; CDR3 protein: CASSLDDRGWQTEAFF
D gene: TRBD1; J gene: TRBJ1-3; clone size: many; V gene: TRBV7-9; CDR3 DNA: TGTGCCAGCAGCTTAGGACAGGGGGCGGCTGGAAACACCATATATTTT; CDR3 protein: CASSLGQGAAGNTIYF